This is a list of T cell receptor beta chains from one sample in a study of T cells in Graves' hyperthyroidism and ophthalmopathy. TCRdb analysed the multiplex PCR reads with MiXCR anew, one entry per CDR3 protein. The table records almost 600,000 distinct CDR3 sequences, under 60% of them present only once. Sequencing was done on a sample of peripheral blood or thyroid tissue (not recorded which). The receptors originated from a woman aged 18-29 years with Graves' hyperthyroidism. Both conserved end residues are part of each CDR3. The order of the fields is V gene, clone size, D gene, J gene, CDR3 DNA, CDR3 protein. The D gene is left open where the match is weak. Not every row has a clone size; where given, it reads once, few, many or a size class.

v_gene: TRBV6-6
abundance: -
d_gene: TRBD1
j_gene: TRBJ2-7
CDR3nt: TGTGCCAGCACCGAACTTTCAGGGGGCCCCTACGAGCAGTACTTC
CDR3aa: CASTELSGGPYEQYF

v_gene: TRBV7-9
abundance: many
d_gene: -
j_gene: TRBJ1-4
CDR3nt: TGTGCCAGCAGCTTAGCCGGGAGCAAGGAACTGTTTTTT
CDR3aa: CASSLAGSKELFF

v_gene: TRBV2
abundance: many
d_gene: -
j_gene: TRBJ2-2
CDR3nt: TGTGCCAGCACCGTCCCCAACGCCGGGGAGCTGTTTTTT
CDR3aa: CASTVPNAGELFF

v_gene: TRBV29-1
abundance: many
d_gene: -
j_gene: TRBJ1-2
CDR3nt: TGCAGCGTTGAAAAAGGCGATGGCTACACCTTC
CDR3aa: CSVEKGDGYTF

v_gene: TRBV7-9
abundance: many
d_gene: -
j_gene: TRBJ2-7
CDR3nt: TGTGCCGGGAATCGGGACTCTAACTACGAGCAGTACTTC
CDR3aa: CAGNRDSNYEQYF

v_gene: TRBV19
abundance: -
d_gene: -
j_gene: TRBJ1-2
CDR3nt: TGTGCCAGTAGGACTATAGGGACACGCGGCTACACCTTC
CDR3aa: CASRTIGTRGYTF

v_gene: TRBV20-1
abundance: -
d_gene: -
j_gene: TRBJ1-5
CDR3nt: TGCAGTGCTAGAGGCAAGGGGTTCGGAAATGAGCATTTT
CDR3aa: CSARGKGFGNEHF

v_gene: TRBV20-1
abundance: few
d_gene: TRBD2
j_gene: TRBJ2-3
CDR3nt: TGCAGTGCCCAGATGACTAGCGGGAGCCCAGATACGCAGTATTTT
CDR3aa: CSAQMTSGSPDTQYF

v_gene: TRBV9
abundance: many
d_gene: -
j_gene: TRBJ1-5
CDR3nt: TGTGCCAGCAGCGTAGCACGACAGGGCAATCAGCCCCAGCATTTT
CDR3aa: CASSVARQGNQPQHF

v_gene: TRBV20-1
abundance: many
d_gene: -
j_gene: TRBJ1-5
CDR3nt: TGCAGTGCTAAAGATGAAGGGGGGAATCAGCCCCAGCATTTT
CDR3aa: CSAKDEGGNQPQHF

v_gene: TRBV7-9
abundance: many
d_gene: -
j_gene: TRBJ1-2
CDR3nt: TGTGCCAGCAGCTTCTTGAGGTGGTATGGCTACACCTTC
CDR3aa: CASSFLRWYGYTF

v_gene: TRBV2
abundance: many
d_gene: -
j_gene: TRBJ1-4
CDR3nt: TGTGCCAGCGGGGCCAGGGTACCTAATGAAAAACTGTTTTTT
CDR3aa: CASGARVPNEKLFF

v_gene: TRBV24-1
abundance: -
d_gene: -
j_gene: TRBJ2-1
CDR3nt: TGTGCCACCAGTGATTTATGGAGAAATGAGCAGTTCTTC
CDR3aa: CATSDLWRNEQFF

v_gene: TRBV6-4
abundance: once
d_gene: -
j_gene: TRBJ2-2
CDR3nt: TGTGCCAGCAGTGACCTGGGGTGGCTCACCGGGGAGCTGTTTTTT
CDR3aa: CASSDLGWLTGELFF

v_gene: TRBV7-9
abundance: many
d_gene: -
j_gene: TRBJ1-2
CDR3nt: TGTGCCAGCAGCGCTCTAACTGGCTACACCTTC
CDR3aa: CASSALTGYTF

v_gene: TRBV19
abundance: many
d_gene: -
j_gene: TRBJ1-4
CDR3nt: TGTGCCAGTAGTACCGACCAGGTGGGAACAGTTAATGAAAAACTGTTTTTT
CDR3aa: CASSTDQVGTVNEKLFF

v_gene: TRBV6-5
abundance: many
d_gene: -
j_gene: TRBJ2-2
CDR3nt: TGTGCCAGCTGTGGAGATGGGGCCGACGGGGAGCTGTTTTTT
CDR3aa: CASCGDGADGELFF

v_gene: TRBV11-3
abundance: many
d_gene: -
j_gene: TRBJ2-2
CDR3nt: TGTGCCAGCAGCTTAGGACAAACGAACACCGGGGAGCTGTTTTTT
CDR3aa: CASSLGQTNTGELFF

v_gene: TRBV27
abundance: many
d_gene: -
j_gene: TRBJ1-2
CDR3nt: TGTGCCAGCAGTGTGTCCGGGACCCTACCGCATGGCTACACCTTC
CDR3aa: CASSVSGTLPHGYTF

v_gene: TRBV25-1
abundance: few
d_gene: -
j_gene: TRBJ2-1
CDR3nt: TGTGCCAGCAGTGATCGGGAGAGCTCCTACAATGAGCAGTTCTTC
CDR3aa: CASSDRESSYNEQFF

v_gene: TRBV27
abundance: -
d_gene: TRBD1
j_gene: TRBJ1-6
CDR3nt: TGTGCCAGCAGTTTCTCCGGGACAGGGGCTGATAATTCACCCCTCCACTTT
CDR3aa: CASSFSGTGADNSPLHF

v_gene: TRBV29-1
abundance: many
d_gene: TRBD1
j_gene: TRBJ2-5
CDR3nt: TGCAGCGTTGGTCGGGGACAGAGGGAGACCCAGTACTTC
CDR3aa: CSVGRGQRETQYF

v_gene: TRBV20-1
abundance: once
d_gene: TRBD1
j_gene: TRBJ2-1
CDR3nt: TGCAGTGCTAGGGCTCAGACAGGGGGCAAAAATGAGCAGTTCTTC
CDR3aa: CSARAQTGGKNEQFF

v_gene: TRBV6-2/TRBV6-3
abundance: many
d_gene: TRBD2
j_gene: TRBJ2-7
CDR3nt: TGTGCCAGCAGTTCTGCTAGCGGGAGTAGCTACGAGCAGTACTTC
CDR3aa: CASSSASGSSYEQYF

v_gene: TRBV11-2
abundance: many
d_gene: TRBD1
j_gene: TRBJ2-7
CDR3nt: TGTGCCAGCAGCATCACAGGGGTCAAATCCTACGAGCAGTACTTC
CDR3aa: CASSITGVKSYEQYF

v_gene: TRBV20-1
abundance: many
d_gene: -
j_gene: TRBJ1-2
CDR3nt: TGCAGTGCTAGCCGCGAACAGATCTATGGCTACACCTTC
CDR3aa: CSASREQIYGYTF

v_gene: TRBV27
abundance: many
d_gene: -
j_gene: TRBJ1-1
CDR3nt: TGTGCCAGCAGTAATGATGGGGACACTGAAGCTTTCTTT
CDR3aa: CASSNDGDTEAFF

v_gene: TRBV2
abundance: -
d_gene: -
j_gene: TRBJ2-1
CDR3nt: TGTGCCAGCAGCCCCAATGGGCCGGCTGGGGAGCAGTTCTTC
CDR3aa: CASSPNGPAGEQFF

v_gene: TRBV20-1
abundance: -
d_gene: TRBD1
j_gene: TRBJ1-1
CDR3nt: TGCAGTGCTTCGGGCAGGGACAGGGGAGCTTTCTTT
CDR3aa: CSASGRDRGAFF

v_gene: TRBV7-9
abundance: many
d_gene: TRBD1
j_gene: TRBJ1-4
CDR3nt: TGTGCCAGCAGCACAACAGGGGATAGGAAACTGTTTTTT
CDR3aa: CASSTTGDRKLFF

v_gene: TRBV3-1
abundance: many
d_gene: -
j_gene: TRBJ2-7
CDR3nt: TGTGCCAGCAGCCAAGTAAATCGGGAGCAGTACTTC
CDR3aa: CASSQVNREQYF

v_gene: TRBV2
abundance: few
d_gene: -
j_gene: TRBJ2-3
CDR3nt: TGTGCCAGCAGTTCCACTATACAGGGAACACAAGATACGCAGTATTTT
CDR3aa: CASSSTIQGTQDTQYF

v_gene: TRBV7-8
abundance: many
d_gene: -
j_gene: TRBJ2-7
CDR3nt: TGTGCCAGCAGCGAGGACTTGCGGGACTCAAGCTCCTACGAGCAGTACTTC
CDR3aa: CASSEDLRDSSSYEQYF

v_gene: TRBV9
abundance: -
d_gene: -
j_gene: TRBJ2-7
CDR3nt: TGTGCCAGCAGCGTAGGTTGGGCAGGATACGAGCAGTACTTC
CDR3aa: CASSVGWAGYEQYF

v_gene: TRBV20-1
abundance: -
d_gene: TRBD1
j_gene: TRBJ1-2
CDR3nt: TGCAGTGCCAAAGGGACAGGGGGCTACACCTTC
CDR3aa: CSAKGTGGYTF

v_gene: TRBV27
abundance: few
d_gene: -
j_gene: TRBJ2-5
CDR3nt: TGTGCCAGCAGTTTATCGAAGCAGGGCCAAGAGACCCAGTACTTC
CDR3aa: CASSLSKQGQETQYF

v_gene: TRBV20-1
abundance: -
d_gene: TRBD2
j_gene: TRBJ2-7
CDR3nt: TGCAGTGCCCATTCGGGACTAGCAGACTACGAGCAGTACTTC
CDR3aa: CSAHSGLADYEQYF

v_gene: TRBV9
abundance: many
d_gene: -
j_gene: TRBJ2-5
CDR3nt: TGTGCCAGCAGCGCAAACACAGGAGAGACCCAGTACTTC
CDR3aa: CASSANTGETQYF

v_gene: TRBV6-5
abundance: many
d_gene: -
j_gene: TRBJ1-2
CDR3nt: TGTGCCAGCAGTTACTCAGGGGCCAAACCGGGGGGCTATGGCTACACCTTC
CDR3aa: CASSYSGAKPGGYGYTF

v_gene: TRBV15
abundance: -
d_gene: TRBD2
j_gene: TRBJ2-2
CDR3nt: TGTGCCACCAGCACTCAAGCGGGAGGTTTCGGGGAGCTGTTTTTT
CDR3aa: CATSTQAGGFGELFF

v_gene: TRBV4-3
abundance: -
d_gene: -
j_gene: TRBJ1-3
CDR3nt: TGCGCCAGCAGCCAAGAACCAGCCTCTGGAAACACCATATATTTT
CDR3aa: CASSQEPASGNTIYF

v_gene: TRBV7-9
abundance: many
d_gene: TRBD2
j_gene: TRBJ2-7
CDR3nt: TGTGCCAGCAGCCCAGGACTAGCGGACTACGAGCAGTACTTC
CDR3aa: CASSPGLADYEQYF

v_gene: TRBV12-3/TRBV12-4
abundance: many
d_gene: TRBD1
j_gene: TRBJ1-2
CDR3nt: TGTGCCAGCAGTGAAACAGGGGATGGCTACACCTTC
CDR3aa: CASSETGDGYTF

v_gene: TRBV30
abundance: -
d_gene: -
j_gene: TRBJ2-7
CDR3nt: TGTGCCTGGAGTGTAGGTCCGGGGTACGAGCAGTACTTC
CDR3aa: CAWSVGPGYEQYF

v_gene: TRBV20-1
abundance: many
d_gene: -
j_gene: TRBJ1-5
CDR3nt: TGCAGTGCTAGAGAAAACACAAATCAGCCCCAGCATTTT
CDR3aa: CSARENTNQPQHF

v_gene: TRBV29-1
abundance: -
d_gene: TRBD2
j_gene: TRBJ2-7
CDR3nt: TGCAGCAGTCCCGGGACTAGCGGTTACGAGCAGTACTTC
CDR3aa: CSSPGTSGYEQYF

v_gene: TRBV12-3/TRBV12-4
abundance: many
d_gene: -
j_gene: TRBJ2-7
CDR3nt: TGTGCCAGCACCTTACAAGGGACGAAGCAGTACTTC
CDR3aa: CASTLQGTKQYF

v_gene: TRBV7-9
abundance: many
d_gene: -
j_gene: TRBJ1-2
CDR3nt: TGTGCCAGCACCCCATGGGGGGCCGGCTACACCTTC
CDR3aa: CASTPWGAGYTF

v_gene: TRBV29-1
abundance: -
d_gene: -
j_gene: TRBJ1-1
CDR3nt: TGCAGCGTTGACAGGGGATACATGAACACTGAAGCTTTCTTT
CDR3aa: CSVDRGYMNTEAFF

v_gene: TRBV7-8
abundance: many
d_gene: -
j_gene: TRBJ1-5
CDR3nt: TGTGCCAGCAGCTTAGAATGGAGAGCGAATCAGCCCCAGCATTTT
CDR3aa: CASSLEWRANQPQHF